Each of the 9 T cell receptor beta chains below was sequenced from the same sample in a study of cytomegalovirus exposure and HLA in healthy donors. The PCR ran on 60 Vbeta and 13 Jbeta primers. Repertoires were generated with immunoSEQ multiplex PCR, while TCRdb's copy carries only in-frame clones and drops some. Of approximately 110,000 clones in the sample, roughly 70% were seen once. Sequenced: PBMCs. The receptors were sampled from a middle-aged man in good health and CMV-seropositive.

The CDR3 nucleotides are TGCAGCGTCGCGGACAGGGGCGTTTTGTATGAGCAGTACTTC. It is translated as CSVADRGVLYEQYF. The V call is TRBV29-1, the J call TRBJ2-5; the match to TRBD1 covers 9 bases. The CDR3 runs to 14 residues. V lost 6 bases and J lost 11; bases outside the gene matches: 16. Germline-derived CDR1 and CDR2 are SQVTM and ANQGSEA.

This chain connects TRBV5-1 to TRBJ1-2; TRBD1 matches 7 bases. The CDR3 is 15 amino acids. Germline V CDR1 and CDR2: SGHRS, YFSETQ. V dropped 4 bases and J dropped 2; count of bases not matched to a gene: 8. Here the CDR3 DNA reads TGCGCCAGCAGCCCCGGGACAGAGGTAAACTATGGCTACACCTTC. It specifies CASSPGTEVNYGYTF. Full variable domain (missing parts from reference TRBV5-1 and TRBJ1-2): KAGVTQTPRYLIKTRGQQVTLSCSPISGHRSVSWYQQTPGQGLQFLFEYFSETQRNKGNFPGRFSGRQFSNSRSEMNVSTLELGDSALYLCASSPGTEVNYGYTFGSGTRLTVV.

The rearrangement joins TRBV30 to TRBJ2-5, with TRBD2 matching over 8 bases. Germline CDR1 reads GTSNPN; CDR2 reads SVGIG (reference sequence). Trimming took 0 bases from V and 5 from J; bases not matched to a gene: 2. This CDR3 contains 13 residues. CDR3 in DNA: TGTGCCTGGAGTGTCTCTAGCGGGGAGACCCAGTACTTC. Translating gives CAWSVSSGETQYF.

This sequence joins TRBV7-9 and TRBJ2-1; D might be TRBD2 (6 bases). Per germline, CDR1 SEHNR and CDR2 FQNEAQ (reference sequence). The V gene lost 1 base and the J gene lost 5 bases, with 9 bases spanning the gap. CDR3 length: 14 residues. CDR3 sequence: CASSLGTNNNEQFF. The CDR3 DNA reads as TGTGCCAGCAGCTTAGGGACTAACAACAATGAGCAGTTCTTC.

This clone has just a few counts. This sequence joins TRBV9 and TRBJ1-3; weak D call: TRBD1 (5 bases). CDR3 length equals 14 residues. Trimming removed 2 bases at V and 6 bases at J, with 12 bases between. Germline CDR1 reads SGDLS; CDR2 reads YYNGEE. Here the CDR3 reads CASSVGGGLNTIYF. In DNA, the CDR3 is TGTGCCAGCAGCGTTGGGGGGGGATTAAACACCATATATTTT.

This chain joins TRBV4-1 and TRBJ2-7; 7 bases match TRBD2. The CDR3 is made up of 14 amino acids. The junction had 8 bases not matched to a gene; V was cut back by 4 bases and J by 5 bases. Looked up from germline, CDR1 is MGHRA and CDR2 is YSYEKL. The CDR3 loop is CASSRNLGGNEQYF. Here the CDR3 DNA reads TGCGCCAGCAGCCGGAACTTGGGAGGGAACGAGCAGTACTTC.

The V gene is TRBV19, the J gene TRBJ1-2; 10 bases fit TRBD1. Germline trimming cut 6 bases from V and 5 bases from J; bases unmatched to any gene: 9. CDR3 length equals 15 residues. Per the germline V gene, CDR1 is LNHDA and CDR2 is SQIVND (reference sequence). The CDR3 region is CASRSGTGEVYGYTF. CDR3 bases: TGTGCCAGTAGATCCGGGACAGGGGAGGTATATGGCTACACCTTC.

The chain links TRBV6-5 to TRBJ1-5; TRBD1 might be the D (6 bases). CDR1 and CDR2 from the germline V gene are MNHEY and SVGAGI. The CDR3 has 13 residues. The V end was cut by 6 bases, the J end by 3 bases, with 9 bases between. In DNA form, the CDR3 reads TGTGCCAGCAGACAGGGACACAATCAGCCCCAGCATTTT. Translated, it gives CASRQGHNQPQHF.

The rearrangement links TRBV15 to TRBJ2-1; 9 bases map to TRBD2. Unmatched junction bases numbered 15, after V lost 8 bases and J lost 10 bases. Germline V gives CDR1 LNHNV, CDR2 YYDKDF (reference sequence). The CDR3 has 15 residues. As DNA, the CDR3 is TGTGCCACCCAGAAGACTAGCGGAGCCTTATTGGAGCAGTTCTTC. Amino acids: CATQKTSGALLEQFF.